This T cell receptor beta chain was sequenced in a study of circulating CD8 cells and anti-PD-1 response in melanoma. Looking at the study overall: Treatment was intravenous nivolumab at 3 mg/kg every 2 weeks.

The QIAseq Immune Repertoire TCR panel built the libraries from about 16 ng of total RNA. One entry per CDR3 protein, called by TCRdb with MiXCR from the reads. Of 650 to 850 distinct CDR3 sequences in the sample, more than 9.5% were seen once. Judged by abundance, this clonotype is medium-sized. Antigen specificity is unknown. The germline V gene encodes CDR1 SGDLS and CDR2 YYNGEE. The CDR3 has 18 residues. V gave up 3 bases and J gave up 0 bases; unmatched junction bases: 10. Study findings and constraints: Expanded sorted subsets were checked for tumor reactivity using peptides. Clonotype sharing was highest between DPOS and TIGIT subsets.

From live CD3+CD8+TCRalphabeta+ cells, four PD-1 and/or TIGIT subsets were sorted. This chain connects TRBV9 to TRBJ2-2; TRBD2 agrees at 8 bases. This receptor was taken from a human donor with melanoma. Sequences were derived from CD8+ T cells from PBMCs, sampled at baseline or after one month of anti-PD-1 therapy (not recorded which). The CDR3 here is CASSDDVEAGANTGELFF. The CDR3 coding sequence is TGTGCCAGCAGCGACGATGTGGAAGCGGGGGCGAACACCGGGGAGCTGTTTTTT. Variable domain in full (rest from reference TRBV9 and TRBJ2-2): DSGVTQTPKHLITATGQRVTLRCSPRSGDLSVYWYQQSLDQGLQFLIQYYNGEERAKGNILERFSAQQFPDLHSELNLSSLELGDSALYFCASSDDVEAGANTGELFFGEGSRLTVL.